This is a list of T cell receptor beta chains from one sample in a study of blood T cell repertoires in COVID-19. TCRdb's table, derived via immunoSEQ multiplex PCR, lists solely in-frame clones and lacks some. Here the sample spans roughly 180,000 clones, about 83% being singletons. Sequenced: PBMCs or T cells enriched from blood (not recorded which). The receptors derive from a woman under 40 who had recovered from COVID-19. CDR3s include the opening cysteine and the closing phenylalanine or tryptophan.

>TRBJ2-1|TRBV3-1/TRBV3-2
CASSARENEQFF
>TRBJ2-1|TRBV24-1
CATSLAGEGNEQFF
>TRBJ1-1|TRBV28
CASSLAGENTEAFF
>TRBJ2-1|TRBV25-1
CASSGYGGLAAEQFF
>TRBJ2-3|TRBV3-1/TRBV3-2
CASSQVKGGRVPDTQYF
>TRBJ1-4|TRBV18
CASSPSRRGPNEKLFF
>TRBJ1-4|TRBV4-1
CASSSVAVEKLFF
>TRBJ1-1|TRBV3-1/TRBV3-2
CASSQGWRGNTEAFF
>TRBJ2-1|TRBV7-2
CASSLDVLAGGIEQFF
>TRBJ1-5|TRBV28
CASSRGGSNQPQHF
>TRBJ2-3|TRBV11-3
CASSLAWGTGADTQYF
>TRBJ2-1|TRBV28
CASRLPGESNEQFF
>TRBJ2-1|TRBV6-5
CASRGTGDRNEQFF
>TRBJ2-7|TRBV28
CASSLEQANSYEQYF
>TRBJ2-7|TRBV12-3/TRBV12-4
CASSFQKSEQYF
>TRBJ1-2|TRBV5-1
CASSLEGMPGDGYTF
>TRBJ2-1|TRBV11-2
CASRRVPSSYNEQFF
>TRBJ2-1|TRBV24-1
CATGTSGIEQFF
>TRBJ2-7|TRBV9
CASSDPRGAFSAYEQYF
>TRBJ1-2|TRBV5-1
CASSLLAGAFYGYTF
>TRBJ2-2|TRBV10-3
CAISASSGRENTGELFF
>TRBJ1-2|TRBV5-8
CASSSFGQLSYGYTF
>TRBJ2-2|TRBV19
CATDLGRTGELFF
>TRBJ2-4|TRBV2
CASRGDYLIAKNIQYF
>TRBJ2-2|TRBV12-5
CASGLVQGRDEGELFF
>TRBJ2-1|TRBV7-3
CASSPPTSGSEEFEQFF
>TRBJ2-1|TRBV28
CASSDIPGTSYNEQFF
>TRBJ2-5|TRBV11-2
CASSLSYSSETQYF
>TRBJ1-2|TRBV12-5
CASGLDRDSLWYGYTF
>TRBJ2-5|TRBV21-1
CASSKACQGQETQYF
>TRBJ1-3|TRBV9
CASSEGNSPGNTIYF
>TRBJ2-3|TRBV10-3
CAIKLGAGRGTDTQYF
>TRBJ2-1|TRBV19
CASSTGGLAGGPQSYNEQFF
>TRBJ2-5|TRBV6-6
CASSYEIQETQYF
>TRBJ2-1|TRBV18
CASSPPGLAEQFF
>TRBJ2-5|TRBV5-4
CASSKTGVEETQYF
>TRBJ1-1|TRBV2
CASSVEGGGTEAFF
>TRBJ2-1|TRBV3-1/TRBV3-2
CASSQELDTGQEQFF
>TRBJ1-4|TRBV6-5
CASIGARDEKLFF
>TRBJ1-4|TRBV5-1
CASSSGQGGEKLFF
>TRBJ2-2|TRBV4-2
CASSQGDHSGGETGELFF
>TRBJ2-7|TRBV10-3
CAISESRQGGGEQYF
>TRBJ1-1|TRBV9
CASSALSAADTEAFF
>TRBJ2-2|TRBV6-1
CASSEIGSTGELFF
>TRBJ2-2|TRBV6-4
CASSDSTTGELFF
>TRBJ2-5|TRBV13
CASSLGQGSETQYF
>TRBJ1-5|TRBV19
CARPTDSNQPQHF
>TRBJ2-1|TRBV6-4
CAETPGLDNEQFF
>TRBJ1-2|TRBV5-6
CASSWGGDYTF
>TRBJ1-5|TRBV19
CASSIGEYSNQPQHF
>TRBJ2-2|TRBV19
CATLPQGNTGELFF